This T cell receptor beta chain was sequenced for a study of vaccination and CD4 T cells after COVID-19. Study overall: Typically, post-vaccine samples were obtained a median approximately 74 days after dose two, within a range of 14 to 241. Overall study findings and caveats: The study examined relatively few convalescent patients and included no early post-infection timepoints.

Time point: late sampling 161 to 241 days after vaccination in a few convalescent patients. The treatment was: approximately nine-day PBMC culture with coronavirus spike peptide pools or control peptides (ViraFEST assay). The Oncomine TCR Beta short-read assay generated sequence data from the DNA of cultured CD4+ T cells. TCRdb reprocessed the PCR reads with MiXCR, giving one entry per CDR3 protein. This sample carries about 26,000 distinct CDR3 sequences, 36% of them seen once, and the ten largest clones take more than 3%. Germline CDR1 LNHDA, CDR2 SQIVND (reference sequence). The CDR3 has 13 residues. Deletions cut 8 bases from V and 0 bases from J, with 5 bases between. This clonotype was seen a handful of times. Its antigen is not known.

The V gene is TRBV19, the J gene TRBJ2-6; D gene unclear. This clonotype was obtained from a human donor who had recovered from COVID-19. The sample in question was CD4+ T cells from blood, cultured in vitro, obtained about 7 months after SARS-CoV-2 vaccination. The DNA for the CDR3 is TGTGCCAGTGGAAACTCTGGGGCCAACGTCCTGACTTTC. Amino acid sequence: CASGNSGANVLTF.